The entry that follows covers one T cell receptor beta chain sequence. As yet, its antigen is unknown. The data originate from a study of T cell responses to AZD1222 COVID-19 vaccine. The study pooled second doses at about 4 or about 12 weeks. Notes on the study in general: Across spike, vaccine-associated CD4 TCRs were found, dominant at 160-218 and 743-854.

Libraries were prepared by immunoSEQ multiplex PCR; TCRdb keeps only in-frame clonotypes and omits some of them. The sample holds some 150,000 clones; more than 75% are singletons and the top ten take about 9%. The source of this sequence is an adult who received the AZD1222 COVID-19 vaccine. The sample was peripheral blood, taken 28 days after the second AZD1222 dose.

The CDR3 spells CASSQSGGQPQHF. The CDR3, as DNA: TGCGCCAGCAGCCAGTCAGGGGGTCAGCCCCAGCATTTT. The chain employs TRBV5-1 and TRBJ1-5; 7 bases map to TRBD1. Germline V gene data show CDR1 as SGHRS and CDR2 as YFSETQ. The CDR3 is 13 residues long. V dropped 4 bases and J dropped 6; count of bases not matched to a gene: 4.